A single sample is the source of the 8 T cell receptor beta chains below, sequenced in a study of blood T cell repertoires in COVID-19. This table comes from immunoSEQ multiplex PCR, and its TCRdb copy is limited to in-frame clones, with some not included. Of about 310,000 clones listed, approximately 89% are singletons. Input material: PBMCs or T cells enriched from blood (not recorded which). The receptor set was obtained from a woman aged 40 to 55 who had recovered from COVID-19.

This chain connects TRBV6-2 or TRBV6-3 to TRBJ1-2; tentative D call: TRBD1 (5 bases). The ends were cut back, 4 bases at V and 8 bases at J, with 26 bases in the middle. Germline values: CDR1 MNHEY, CDR2 SVGEGT. This CDR3 has 17 residues. CDR3 nucleotides: TGTGCCAGCAGTTCCCCTCGGTCGGGGGAGGTCTGGCTCGGCTACACCTTC. It encodes CASSSPRSGEVWLGYTF.

This sequence joins TRBV5-1 and TRBJ1-1; D unresolved. The CDR3 is 14 amino acids. Trimming removed 4 bases at V and 1 base at J, with 11 bases between. Germline assignment: CDR1 SGHRS and CDR2 YFSETQ. The CDR3 DNA follows: TGCGCCAGCAGCCTCTTGGGCGAGAACACTGAAGCTTTCTTT. As protein: CASSLLGENTEAFF. Together with reference TRBV5-1 and TRBJ1-1, the CDR3 gives the full variable domain: KAGVTQTPRYLIKTRGQQVTLSCSPISGHRSVSWYQQTPGQGLQFLFEYFSETQRNKGNFPGRFSGRQFSNSRSEMNVSTLELGDSALYLCASSLLGENTEAFFGQGTRLTVV.

The V call is TRBV7-2, the J call TRBJ1-2; D gene uncertain. V dropped 3 bases and J dropped 9 bases, with 8 bases sitting between them. The CDR3 runs to 11 residues. Germline assignment: CDR1 SGHTA and CDR2 FQGNSA. The CDR3 sequence: CASSFSSSYTF. CDR3 coding DNA: TGTGCCAGCAGCTTCAGTTCGAGCTACACCTTC.

The chain is built from TRBV5-1 and TRBJ2-2, with D perhaps matching TRBD2 (6 bases). V was shortened by 0 bases and J by 2 bases, with 11 bases between the two germline ends. Germline V gene lookup returns CDR1 SGHRS and CDR2 YFSETQ. This CDR3 is built from 16 residues. CDR3 sequence: CASSLAGTGNTGELFF. In DNA, the CDR3 is TGCGCCAGCAGCTTGGCAGGGACTGGAAACACCGGGGAGCTGTTTTTT. Variable domain in full (rest from reference TRBV5-1 and TRBJ2-2): KAGVTQTPRYLIKTRGQQVTLSCSPISGHRSVSWYQQTPGQGLQFLFEYFSETQRNKGNFPGRFSGRQFSNSRSEMNVSTLELGDSALYLCASSLAGTGNTGELFFGEGSRLTVL.

J is TRBJ2-2 and V is TRBV11-3; the match to TRBD1 covers 8 bases. Trimming at V came to 2 bases and at J to 8 bases, leaving 4 bases not matched to a gene. The CDR3 extends over 14 amino acids. Per the germline V gene, CDR1 is SGHNT and CDR2 is YENEEA. This CDR3 is CASSLWQGAGELFF. CDR3 nucleotides: TGTGCCAGCAGCTTATGGCAGGGGGCAGGGGAGCTGTTTTTT.

The chain uses TRBV7-2 and TRBJ1-2; D gene ambiguous. The CDR3 extends over 12 amino acids. Trimming pared 4 bases from V and 4 bases from J, leaving 7 bases between. The germline gives CDR1 SGHTA, CDR2 FQGNSA. The DNA for the CDR3 is TGTGCCAGCAGCTCCAGACTCTATGGCTACACCTTC. Translating it yields CASSSRLYGYTF.

This rearrangement joins TRBV9 to TRBJ2-7, with 11 bases that match TRBD2. This CDR3 has 15 residues. The germline V gene has CDR1 SGDLS and CDR2 YYNGEE. Trimming at V came to 4 bases and at J to 5 bases, leaving 8 bases not matched to a gene. This chain's CDR3 is CASSPTSGRRHEQYF. The CDR3 DNA reads as TGTGCCAGCAGCCCAACTAGCGGGAGACGCCACGAGCAGTACTTC.

The chain couples TRBV7-2 to TRBJ2-5; the D gene is possibly TRBD1 (6 bases). Germline V gene sequence: CDR1 SGHTA, CDR2 FQGNSA. The V and J ends lost 1 base and 5 bases respectively, with 11 bases between them. The CDR3 totals 14 residues. For the CDR3, the DNA is TGTGCCAGCAGCTTAGTTGGGGGCCAGGAGACCCAGTACTTC. Its protein product is CASSLVGGQETQYF. Full variable domain (outside the CDR3, taken from reference TRBV7-2 and TRBJ2-5): GAGVSQSPSNKVTEKGKDVELRCDPISGHTALYWYRQSLGQGLEFLIYFQGNSAPDKSGLPSDRFSAERTGGSVSTLTIQRTQQEDSAVYLCASSLVGGQETQYFGPGTRLLVL.